Below, 2 T cell receptor beta chains from the same sample are listed, as sequenced in a study of OX40 agonist ivuxolimab in advanced cancers. Assay: immunoSEQ multiplex PCR; the TCRdb copy retains only in-frame clones and omits some. Of fewer than 100,000 clones detected, about 89% appear once; the ten largest clones hold around 0.79%. Sequences were derived from CD4+ or CD8+ T cells sorted from blood, sampled in a trial of the OX40 agonist ivuxolimab. These receptors came from an adult with an advanced solid tumor such as melanoma, head and neck, liver or kidney cancer.

V usage is TRBV4-2 and J usage is TRBJ2-3; D uncertain. CDR1 is LGHNA, CDR2 YNFKEQ, per germline. This CDR3 has 12 amino acids. The ends were cut back, 1 base at V and 5 bases at J, with 4 bases in the middle. CDR3 DNA: TGTGCCAGCAGCCAAGGCGAAGATACGCAGTATTTT. This gives the protein CASSQGEDTQYF.

V gene TRBV2 combines with J gene TRBJ1-2; D is ambiguous. In germline, CDR1 is SNHLY, CDR2 FYNNEI. V shed 1 base and J shed 8 bases, with 14 bases lying between them. The CDR3 length is 14 residues. CDR3 protein: CASSEGRVSGGYTF. The CDR3 DNA follows: TGTGCCAGCAGTGAAGGGCGGGTGAGTGGCGGCTACACCTTC.